These 7 T cell receptor beta chains were all obtained from the same sample, sequenced in a study of cytomegalovirus exposure and HLA in healthy donors. The study ran its PCR with 60 Vbeta and 13 Jbeta primers. TCRdb's copy holds only in-frame clones and misses some; the assay was immunoSEQ multiplex PCR. The profile shows 150,000 to 200,000 clones, about 13% of them singletons. Material: PBMCs. These receptors all stem from a man in his fifties or sixties in good health and CMV-seropositive.

This chain connects TRBV18 to TRBJ1-1, with D possibly TRBD1 on 6 matching bases. The length of the CDR3 is 16 residues. Germline V gene sequence: CDR1 KGHSH, CDR2 LQKENI. Between the trimmed V and J ends, which lost 3 bases and 1 base, there was a span of 15 bases. Here the CDR3 DNA reads TGTGCCAGCTCACCTTACTCCACAGGGACGAACACTGAAGCTTTCTTT. This gives the protein CASSPYSTGTNTEAFF.

The sample holds a few counts of this clone. The chain is built from TRBV6-5 and TRBJ1-2; 7 nucleotides align to TRBD1. CDR1 MNHEY and CDR2 SVGAGI come from the germline V gene. The junction had 8 bases not matched to a gene; V was cut back by 2 bases and J by 2 bases. The CDR3 has 16 residues. CDR3 nucleotide sequence: TGTGCCAGCAGTTACGACAGGGCTGGCGAGAACTATGGCTACACCTTC. This encodes CASSYDRAGENYGYTF.

The genes are TRBV9 and TRBJ1-6; D gene ambiguous. There are 16 residues in the CDR3. Germline CDR1 SGDLS, CDR2 YYNGEE. Trimming took 4 bases from V and 9 from J, leaving 20 bases between them. The DNA of the CDR3 is TGTGCCAGCAGCCAAGACTTTTCGGGGAGTGGTTCACCCCTCCACTTT. Amino acid sequence: CASSQDFSGSGSPLHF. Filled out from reference TRBV9 and TRBJ1-6, the complete variable domain reads DSGVTQTPKHLITATGQRVTLRCSPRSGDLSVYWYQQSLDQGLQFLIQYYNGEERAKGNILERFSAQQFPDLHSELNLSSLELGDSALYFCASSQDFSGSGSPLHFGNGTRLTVT.

The J gene is TRBJ2-1, the V gene TRBV5-4, with D possibly TRBD2 on 6 matching bases. The CDR3 totals 15 residues. Trimming took off 2 bases at V and 0 bases at J, with 9 bases between the two ends. Germline V lookup: CDR1 SGHNT, CDR2 YYREEE (reference sequence). CDR3 loop: CASSFGGSSYNEQFF. In DNA form, the CDR3 reads TGTGCCAGCAGCTTTGGGGGGAGCTCCTACAATGAGCAGTTCTTC. Full variable domain (remainder filled in from reference TRBV5-4 and TRBJ2-1): ETGVTQSPTHLIKTRGQQVTLRCSSQSGHNTVSWYQQALGQGPQFIFQYYREEENGRGNFPPRFSGLQFPNYSSELNVNALELDDSALYLCASSFGGSSYNEQFFGPGTRLTVL.

The chain links TRBV30 to TRBJ2-5; 9 bases are a match to TRBD1. CDR1 and CDR2 (germline): GTSNPN, SVGIG (reference sequence). The ends lost 0 bases at V and 5 bases at J; junction bases unmatched: 4. The length of the CDR3 is 14 residues. The CDR3 sequence: CAWSVRGQGETQYF. In nucleotides, the CDR3 is TGTGCCTGGAGTGTTCGCGGACAGGGGGAGACCCAGTACTTC.

The rearrangement links TRBV9 to TRBJ1-2; D may be TRBD1 (5 bases). The CDR3 loop spans 17 amino acids. The ends were cut back, 3 bases at V and 2 bases at J, with 20 bases in the middle. CDR1 is SGDLS, CDR2 YYNGEE, per germline. The CDR3 DNA reads as TGTGCCAGCAGCGCCCCCCTGCTGGGGCAGCAAAACTATGGCTACACCTTC. As protein: CASSAPLLGQQNYGYTF.

V is TRBV5-4 and J is TRBJ2-1, with no clear D. Trimming pared 0 bases from V and 3 bases from J, leaving 4 bases between. This CDR3 is built from 13 residues. Germline loops: CDR1 SGHNT, CDR2 YYREEE (reference sequence). CDR3 sequence reads: CASSLDSYNEQFF. The CDR3 DNA follows: TGTGCCAGCAGCTTGGACAGCTACAATGAGCAGTTCTTC.